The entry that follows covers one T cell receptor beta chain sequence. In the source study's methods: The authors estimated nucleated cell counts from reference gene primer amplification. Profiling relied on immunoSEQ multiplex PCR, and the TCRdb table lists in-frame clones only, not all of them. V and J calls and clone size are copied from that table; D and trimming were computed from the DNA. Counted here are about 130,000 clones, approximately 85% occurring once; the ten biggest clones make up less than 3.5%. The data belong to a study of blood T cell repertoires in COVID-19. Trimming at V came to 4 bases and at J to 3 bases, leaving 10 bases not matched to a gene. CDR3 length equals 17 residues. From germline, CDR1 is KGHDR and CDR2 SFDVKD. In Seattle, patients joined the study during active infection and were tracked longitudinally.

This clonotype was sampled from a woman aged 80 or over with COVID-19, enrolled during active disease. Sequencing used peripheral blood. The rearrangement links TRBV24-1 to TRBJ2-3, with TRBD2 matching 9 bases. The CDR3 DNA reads TGTGCCACCAGTGACCCTCCGGGTAGCGGGAGTACAGATACGCAGTATTTT. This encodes CATSDPPGSGSTDTQYF.